The rows below give T cell receptor beta chains drawn from one sample of a study of T cell repertoires and HLA-DP antigens. For these receptors, no antigen is known. The protocol was immunoSEQ multiplex PCR, while the TCRdb copy is restricted to in-frame clones and leaves out a portion. The sample yields about 73,000 clones, around 80% seen once. What was sequenced was CD4+ T cells from PBMCs. All receptors derive from a man aged 55 to 70 in good health and CMV-seronegative. Both conserved end residues are part of each CDR3. A D gene is named only where the DNA matches it firmly. Not every row has a clone size; where given, it reads once, few, many or a size class.

CDR3nt | CDR3aa | j_gene | v_gene | abundance | d_gene
TGTGCCAGCAGCACAATGGACAGGTTGACGTATACGCAGTATTTT | CASSTMDRLTYTQYF | TRBJ2-3 | TRBV7-8 | NA | TRBD1
TGTGCCACCAGCACCCGAGGGTCTGGGGAAACTGAAGCTTTCTTT | CATSTRGSGETEAFF | TRBJ1-1 | TRBV15 | NA | NA
TGTGCTAGTGGCCCAGGAGGGAGCATGAACACTGAAGCTTTCTTT | CASGPGGSMNTEAFF | TRBJ1-1 | TRBV12-5 | once | NA
TGTGCCAGCTCACCTCCCATTGGGACAGAGAACAATGAGCAGTTCTTC | CASSPPIGTENNEQFF | TRBJ2-1 | TRBV18 | NA | TRBD1
TGTGCCACCAGCAGAGAGCGGGGTACCTACGAGCAGTACTTC | CATSRERGTYEQYF | TRBJ2-7 | TRBV15 | NA | NA
TGTGCCAGCAGCTCCTCCTTTCGAGCGGGAGTATCCTACAATGAGCAGTTCTTC | CASSSSFRAGVSYNEQFF | TRBJ2-1 | TRBV7-2 | NA | TRBD2
TGTGCCAGCAGCTTATCGGGGGGCACTTCAGATACGCAGTATTTT | CASSLSGGTSDTQYF | TRBJ2-3 | TRBV5-4 | NA | NA
TGTGCCAGCAGCCCCTACCAAGAGACCCAGTACTTC | CASSPYQETQYF | TRBJ2-5 | TRBV7-2 | many | NA
TGTGCCAGCAGCGCAGGGGGTCAGCCCCAGCATTTT | CASSAGGQPQHF | TRBJ1-5 | TRBV7-2 | few | TRBD1
TGTGCCAGCAGCTCCCCTGGACAGCCTAACTATGGCTACACCTTC | CASSSPGQPNYGYTF | TRBJ1-2 | TRBV7-2 | NA | NA
TGTGCCAGTACCACAACGGCGGAAGGAGGCTATGGCTACACCTTC | CASTTTAEGGYGYTF | TRBJ1-2 | TRBV19 | few | NA
TGTGCCAGCAGCTTAGGAGGGTCCGGGGAGCTGTTTTTT | CASSLGGSGELFF | TRBJ2-2 | TRBV7-2 | NA | NA
TGTGCCAGCAGGGACAGGGTTCTAAATGAAAAACTGTTTTTT | CASRDRVLNEKLFF | TRBJ1-4 | TRBV6-5 | NA | TRBD1
TGTGCCAGCACCCTCACGGGTTCGGACGAGCAGTACTTC | CASTLTGSDEQYF | TRBJ2-7 | TRBV5-4 | NA | NA
TGCGCCAGCAGCCTTAGCGGGGGGGCCAACAATGAGCAGTTCTTC | CASSLSGGANNEQFF | TRBJ2-1 | TRBV5-1 | NA | TRBD2
TGTGCCAGCAGCTTAGGCAGAGGCCAGCCCCAGCATTTT | CASSLGRGQPQHF | TRBJ1-5 | TRBV6-5 | NA | NA
TGTGCCAGCAGTGCGACCCCTGCGGCTGAAGCTTTCTTT | CASSATPAAEAFF | TRBJ1-1 | TRBV6-5 | NA | NA
TGTGCCAGCAGTTCACGAGGTGGGGATGAAAAACTGTTTTTT | CASSSRGGDEKLFF | TRBJ1-4 | TRBV6-1 | few | NA
TGCGCCAGCAGCTTGGGGACAGACGCAGATACGCAGTATTTT | CASSLGTDADTQYF | TRBJ2-3 | TRBV5-1 | NA | NA
TGTGCCAGCAGCCGTAAGGTCGAAGCTTTCTTT | CASSRKVEAFF | TRBJ1-1 | TRBV7-6 | once | NA
TGTGCCAGCAGTTATGCGTTCTCTGGAAACACCATATATTTT | CASSYAFSGNTIYF | TRBJ1-3 | TRBV6-6 | NA | NA
TGTGCCAGCTTGGGTGACACTGAAGCTTTCTTT | CASLGDTEAFF | TRBJ1-1 | TRBV2 | few | NA
TGTGCCAGCAGCTTAGCCTACAGGGGGACCGGGGAGCTGTTTTTT | CASSLAYRGTGELFF | TRBJ2-2 | TRBV11-2 | few | TRBD1
TGTGCCAGCAGCGCCAGGACAGGGGTCGGCTACACCTTC | CASSARTGVGYTF | TRBJ1-2 | TRBV2 | NA | TRBD1
TGTGCCAGTAGTATAGCAACGGGGGGTAATCAGCCCCAGCATTTT | CASSIATGGNQPQHF | TRBJ1-5 | TRBV19 | NA | NA
TGTGCCAGCAGCTTAGTGAGCAGGCCGAACACTGAAGCTTTCTTT | CASSLVSRPNTEAFF | TRBJ1-1 | TRBV7-2 | NA | NA
TGCGCCAGCACCCCGGACACCTTGAACACTGAAGCTTTCTTT | CASTPDTLNTEAFF | TRBJ1-1 | TRBV5-1 | NA | NA
TGTGCCAGCAGTCCCGGACAGGGGGACGAGCAGTACTTC | CASSPGQGDEQYF | TRBJ2-7 | TRBV28 | NA | TRBD1
TGTGCCAGCAGTGAAGTACTAGTTGGAGATACGCAGTATTTT | CASSEVLVGDTQYF | TRBJ2-3 | TRBV6-5 | NA | NA
TGTGCCAGCAGCTTAGAGAGGGATCAGCCCCAGCATTTT | CASSLERDQPQHF | TRBJ1-5 | TRBV7-2 | NA | NA
TGTGCCAGCAGCCAAGGGGCCGGGGAGCTGTTTTTT | CASSQGAGELFF | TRBJ2-2 | TRBV7-7 | few | NA
TGTGCCAGCGGACAGGGAAACACCATATATTTT | CASGQGNTIYF | TRBJ1-3 | TRBV6-1 | NA | NA
TGCGCCAGCAGTGAGTCCCCGGGATTCGGCGGGGAGCTGTTTTTT | CASSESPGFGGELFF | TRBJ2-2 | TRBV10-1 | NA | NA
TGTGCCAGCAGCTTGACTAGCGGGAGTACAGATACGCAGTATTTT | CASSLTSGSTDTQYF | TRBJ2-3 | TRBV7-9 | NA | TRBD2
TGTGCCAGCAGCCCCAGGGCGGCGCAAGAGACCCAGTACTTC | CASSPRAAQETQYF | TRBJ2-5 | TRBV7-2 | NA | NA
TGTGCCAGCAGCTTGGGACAGGGTGGCTCGAACACTGAAGCTTTCTTT | CASSLGQGGSNTEAFF | TRBJ1-1 | TRBV5-4 | NA | TRBD1
TGTGCCAGCAGTTTCGAGGAGACCCAGTACTTC | CASSFEETQYF | TRBJ2-5 | TRBV6-5 | NA | NA
TGTGCCAGTAGTGCGGGACTTTCCAGAGATACGCAGTATTTT | CASSAGLSRDTQYF | TRBJ2-3 | TRBV19 | NA | NA
TGTGCCAGCAGCGTATCGTTTAGCGGTAACACCGGGGAGCTGTTTTTT | CASSVSFSGNTGELFF | TRBJ2-2 | TRBV9 | NA | NA
TGTGCCAGCAGCGAACAGGGGGAGGGGGAAAAACTGTTTTTT | CASSEQGEGEKLFF | TRBJ1-4 | TRBV6-5 | NA | TRBD1
TGCGCCAGCAGTCGGCTAGCGGGGGGGCACACCGGGGAGCTGTTTTTT | CASSRLAGGHTGELFF | TRBJ2-2 | TRBV4-1 | NA | TRBD2
TGTGCCAGCAGCCCCTCTCAAGATACGCAGTATTTT | CASSPSQDTQYF | TRBJ2-3 | TRBV11-2 | few | NA
TGTGCCAGCAGCGTAGCCCCGAGTAAGGCAGATACGCAGTATTTT | CASSVAPSKADTQYF | TRBJ2-3 | TRBV9 | NA | NA
TGTGCCAGCTCACCGGGACGGAGTCGATCTGGAAACACCATATATTTT | CASSPGRSRSGNTIYF | TRBJ1-3 | TRBV18 | few | NA
TGTGCCAGCAGCGAGGGACTGGACTACGAGCAGTACTTC | CASSEGLDYEQYF | TRBJ2-7 | TRBV9 | NA | NA
TGTGCCAGCAGTGACCCCCGCTCTGGCAGGGCTTATGGCTACACCTTC | CASSDPRSGRAYGYTF | TRBJ1-2 | TRBV6-1 | NA | NA
TGTGCCTGCCCCCTAGGGGCTGAAAAACTGTTTTTT | CACPLGAEKLFF | TRBJ1-4 | TRBV30 | NA | NA
TGTGCCAGCCAATTGACGGACAGGGATGATGATGAGCAGTTCTTC | CASQLTDRDDDEQFF | TRBJ2-1 | TRBV5-6 | NA | TRBD1
TGCGCCAGCAGCGACGGGACAGGGAGCCGAAATTCACCCCTCCACTTT | CASSDGTGSRNSPLHF | TRBJ1-6 | TRBV5-1 | few | TRBD1
TGTGCCAGTAGACGAGGACAGGGTCCCAATACGCAGTATTTT | CASRRGQGPNTQYF | TRBJ2-3 | TRBV19 | NA | TRBD1
TGCGCCAGCAGCCAAGAAGGTAGCGGGGGTTTTGAGACCCAGTACTTC | CASSQEGSGGFETQYF | TRBJ2-5 | TRBV4-1 | NA | TRBD2
TGTGCCAGCAGCGTCGACAGTGGAGTCTATGGCTACACCTTC | CASSVDSGVYGYTF | TRBJ1-2 | TRBV9 | NA | NA
NA | CSVASGRAQYF | TRBJ2-4 | TRBV29-1 | NA | NA
TGCGCCAGCCGGGGGGGAATTTCAAACGAGCAGTACTTC | CASRGGISNEQYF | TRBJ2-7 | TRBV5-1 | NA | TRBD2
TGTGCCTGGAGGAGGGGAATTCCTAACTATGGCTACACCTTC | CAWRRGIPNYGYTF | TRBJ1-2 | TRBV30 | NA | NA
TGCGCCAGCAGATATCAGGGGGAAGCTGGAAACACCATATATTTT | CASRYQGEAGNTIYF | TRBJ1-3 | TRBV5-1 | NA | TRBD1
TGTGCCAGCAGCTTCTCGACTAGCGGGGCCTACAATGAGCAGTTCTTC | CASSFSTSGAYNEQFF | TRBJ2-1 | TRBV5-4 | few | TRBD2
TGTGCCAGCAGTGAATTCATGAACACTGAAGCTTTCTTT | CASSEFMNTEAFF | TRBJ1-1 | TRBV6-1 | few | NA
TGTGCCAGCAGTGCGCAGGGACAGGGGACAGATACGCAGTATTTT | CASSAQGQGTDTQYF | TRBJ2-3 | TRBV2 | NA | TRBD1
TGTGCCAGCAGCTTCGCAGGCGCCTACAATGAGCAGTTCTTC | CASSFAGAYNEQFF | TRBJ2-1 | TRBV7-2 | NA | NA